These 27 T cell receptor beta chains originate from one sample sequenced in a study of response to subunit inactivated influenza vaccine. From the RT-PCR reads, TCRdb called clonotypes with MiXCR, one entry per CDR3 protein. The data show about 190,000 distinct CDR3 sequences, over 13% seen once. The sequencing here drew on CD8+ T cells sorted from PBMCs, taken more than 4 days after vaccination. These receptors were obtained from a middle-aged man who received an inactivated influenza vaccine.

The rearrangement joins TRBV7-2 to TRBJ2-7; D remains ambiguous. The CDR3 runs 13 residues. Germline V gives CDR1 SGHTA, CDR2 FQGNSA. V lost 1 base, J lost 7 bases, and 11 bases lay in between. CDR3 nucleotide sequence: TGTGCCAGCAGCTTAGATTTCTTCTGGGAGCAGTACTTC. This codes for CASSLDFFWEQYF.

Only a few counts were recorded for this clonotype. This chain uses TRBV4-1 with TRBJ1-5; tentatively, D is TRBD1 (5 bases). Trimming pared 0 bases from V and 9 bases from J, leaving 15 bases between. Per germline, CDR1 MGHRA and CDR2 YSYEKL. The CDR3 has 15 amino acids. The CDR3: CASSQDPLGRGPQHF. CDR3 nucleotide sequence: TGCGCCAGCAGCCAAGACCCCCTGGGACGGGGGCCCCAGCATTTT.

This clonotype has just a few counts. This sequence joins TRBV27 and TRBJ2-4, with D unclear. The CDR3 runs to 14 residues. Germline CDR1 MNHEY, CDR2 SMNVEV (reference sequence). Trimming cost V 4 bases and J 0 bases, with 7 bases left between them. The DNA for the CDR3 is TGTGCCAGCAGTTCCGCGTTAGCCAAAAACATTCAGTACTTC. Its protein is CASSSALAKNIQYF.

This clonotype was observed a handful of times. The chain has TRBV12-3 or TRBV12-4 and TRBJ2-2; 8 bases agree with TRBD1. V dropped 3 bases and J dropped 3; count of bases not matched to a gene: 3. The CDR3 is 15 residues long. CDR3 region: CASSLTGVYTGELFF. The CDR3 region has the DNA TGTGCCAGCAGTTTGACAGGGGTGTACACCGGGGAGCTGTTTTTT.

The sample holds a few counts of this clonotype. The chain recombines TRBV4-1 with TRBJ2-1; D gene ambiguous. Germline V gives CDR1 MGHRA, CDR2 YSYEKL. This CDR3 region has 14 residues. Trimming removed 2 bases from V and 5 bases from J, with 10 bases in between. The CDR3 DNA reads as TGCGCCAGCAGCCAACGGCTCGAGGACAATGAGCAGTTCTTC. Protein: CASSQRLEDNEQFF.

This clonotype was picked up many times. This chain uses TRBV4-1 with TRBJ1-1; TRBD1 matches at 7 bases. Per the germline V gene, CDR1 is MGHRA and CDR2 is YSYEKL. The CDR3 runs to 15 residues. Trimming took 4 bases from V and 3 from J; bases not matched to a gene: 8. The CDR3 reads CASSRKKTGDTEAFF. The CDR3, as DNA: TGCGCCAGCAGCCGAAAGAAAACAGGGGACACTGAAGCTTTCTTT.

The chain carries TRBV6-5 and TRBJ2-7, with 7 bases fitting TRBD2. The J segment lost 4 bases and the V segment lost 4 bases, leaving 10 bases of the junction unmatched. Germline lookup yields CDR1 MNHEY and CDR2 SVGAGI. The CDR3 is made up of 15 amino acids. The CDR3 region is CASSCGAGELYEQYF. DNA of the CDR3: TGTGCCAGCAGTTGTGGGGCGGGAGAGCTTTACGAGCAGTACTTC.

The chain carries TRBV7-9 and TRBJ2-5, with D hard to call. Trimming cost V 4 bases and J 1 base, with 7 bases left between them. The CDR3 is 13 residues long. Germline CDR1 SEHNR, CDR2 FQNEAQ (reference sequence). In DNA form, the CDR3 reads TGTGCCAGCAGCTCTGGCATCCAAGAGACCCAGTACTTC. Amino acid sequence: CASSSGIQETQYF.

The chain couples TRBV28 to TRBJ2-1; TRBD2 matches at 13 bases. Per germline, CDR1 MDHEN and CDR2 SYDVKM. V lost 6 bases, J lost 6 bases, and 2 bases stayed unmatched. CDR3 size: 14 residues. For the CDR3, the DNA is TGTGCCAGCAGACTAGCGGGAGGGGGCAATGAGCAGTTCTTC. Its translation: CASRLAGGGNEQFF.

This clonotype was seen only a few times. J is TRBJ2-5 and V is TRBV7-9, with D perhaps TRBD2 (7 bases). Germline V lookup: CDR1 SEHNR, CDR2 FQNEAQ (reference sequence). The CDR3 totals 15 residues. Trimming left V 5 bases short and J 6 bases short, with 19 bases between. CDR3 sequence: CASSQLVGGRKTQYF. The CDR3 DNA reads TGTGCCAGCAGCCAACTAGTGGGGGGGCGGAAGACCCAGTACTTC.

The chain employs TRBV5-6 and TRBJ2-7, with no clear D. The germline V gene encodes CDR1 SGHDT and CDR2 YYEEEE. V was cut by 1 base and J by 3 bases, with 8 bases left in between. The CDR3 extends over 13 amino acids. CDR3 DNA sequence: TGTGCCAGCAGCTTGTACGGCAACTACGAGCAGTACTTC. Its protein is CASSLYGNYEQYF.

For this clonotype: Its ends do not fully match the called genes, so a read error is possible. J is TRBJ1-2 and V is TRBV20-1; D is possibly TRBD1 (5 bases). Germline CDR1 and CDR2: DFQATT and SNEGSKA (reference sequence). The CDR3 covers 12 residues. The CDR3 reads CSAVHRDYGYTF. The CDR3 nucleotides read TGCAGTGCGGTTCACCGGGACTATGGCTATACCTTC.

The chain carries TRBV20-1 and TRBJ1-2, with D perhaps TRBD1 (5 bases). CDR1 and CDR2 from the germline V gene are DFQATT and SNEGSKA (reference sequence). CDR3 length equals 17 residues. The V end was cut by 0 bases, the J end by 1 base, with 18 bases between. In DNA form, the CDR3 reads TGCAGTGCTAGAGATAGGGGCCAGTTCTTCAATAACTATGGCTACACCTTC. It translates to CSARDRGQFFNNYGYTF.

This sequence joins TRBV21-1 and TRBJ2-3; TRBD2 reflects the table's D call only, with no check against the DNA. TRBV21-1 is a documented pseudogene. The CDR3 covers 14 residues. Here the CDR3 DNA reads TGTGCCAGCAGGAAGACTAGCGGGGGTGATACGCAGTATTTT. It translates to CASRKTSGGDTQYF.

V and J are TRBV19 and TRBJ2-2, with TRBD1 matching over 8 bases. Trimming removed 5 bases from V and 6 bases from J; junction bases left unmatched: 8. This CDR3 spans 15 amino acids. The germline V gene has CDR1 LNHDA and CDR2 SQIVND (reference sequence). Written as DNA, the CDR3 is TGTGCCAGTAGTGCCCGACAGGGGACGGCCGGGGAGCTGTTTTTT. The encoded protein is CASSARQGTAGELFF. Using reference TRBV19 and TRBJ2-2 for the parts outside the CDR3, the full variable domain is DGGITQSPKYLFRKEGQNVTLSCEQNLNHDAMYWYRQDPGQGLRLIYYSQIVNDFQKGDIAEGYSVSREKKESFPLTVTSAQKNPTAFYLCASSARQGTAGELFFGEGSRLTVL.

This clonotype was observed a handful of times. This sequence joins TRBV27 and TRBJ2-1; D uncertain. V lost 5 bases and J 2 bases, leaving 7 bases between the germline ends. The CDR3 runs 13 residues. Germline V gene lookup returns CDR1 MNHEY and CDR2 SMNVEV (reference sequence). The CDR3 spells CASSTYTYNEQFF. The CDR3 DNA is TGTGCCAGCAGTACTTACACCTACAATGAGCAGTTCTTC.

This clonotype has only a few counts. The rearrangement links TRBV11-2 to TRBJ2-2; 7 positions match TRBD2. With 8 bases clipped from V and 3 bases from J, the junction kept 9 bases outside the gene matches. There are 15 residues in the CDR3. The V gene's germline CDR1 is SGHAT and CDR2 FQNNGV. The CDR3 sequence: CASPKAGRHTGELFF. The CDR3 DNA reads TGTGCCAGCCCCAAAGCGGGGCGTCACACCGGGGAGCTGTTTTTT.

This clonotype was found a few times. The rearrangement uses TRBV7-6 and TRBJ1-5; 10 positions agree with TRBD1. CDR1 and CDR2 from the germline V gene are SGHVS and FNYEAQ. The CDR3 spans 15 residues. V lost 1 base, J lost 7 bases, and 4 bases stayed unmatched. CDR3 sequence (DNA): TGTGCCAGCAGCTTAGGGGACAGGGGTATGCAGCCCCAGCATTTT. Amino acid sequence: CASSLGDRGMQPQHF.

The table lists this clonotype with many counts. The CDR3 coding sequence is TGTGCCAGCAGAGCCACCGGGGGAAGCACAGATACGCAGTATTTT. Translation: CASRATGGSTDTQYF. V usage is TRBV12-3 or TRBV12-4 and J usage is TRBJ2-3; D might be TRBD2 (6 bases). V shed 6 bases and J shed 0 bases, with 13 bases lying between them. The CDR3 loop spans 15 amino acids.

The chain has TRBV4-3 and TRBJ2-7, with a tentative D call TRBD2 (5 bases). Deletions cut 0 bases from V and 4 bases from J, with 19 bases between. This CDR3 is built from 17 residues. Per the germline V gene, CDR1 is LGHNA and CDR2 is YSLEER. DNA of the CDR3: TGCGCCAGCAGCCAAGATTGGTGGCCGGGATCTTGGTACGAGCAGTACTTC. Its protein is CASSQDWWPGSWYEQYF.

The rearrangement links TRBV28 to TRBJ2-5; D is uncertain. Germline CDR1 reads MDHEN; CDR2 reads SYDVKM. This CDR3 is built from 13 residues. V lost 6 bases, J lost 2 bases, and 10 bases lay in between. The CDR3 loop is CASSPGIQETQYF. For the CDR3, the DNA is TGTGCCAGCAGCCCGGGCATACAAGAGACCCAGTACTTC.

This clonotype was detected a few times. The chain links TRBV18 to TRBJ2-1; TRBD2 matches 8 bases. Germline CDR1 reads KGHSH; CDR2 reads LQKENI. V shed 0 bases and J 8 bases; nucleotides not matched to a gene: 0. This CDR3 contains 13 residues. CDR3 sequence reads: CASSPPTSDEQFF. CDR3 DNA sequence: TGTGCCAGCTCACCACCGACTAGCGATGAGCAGTTCTTC.

The chain links TRBV24-1 to TRBJ2-2, with 11 positions matching TRBD1. The germline gives CDR1 KGHDR, CDR2 SFDVKD. Germline trimming cut 9 bases from V and 7 bases from J; bases unmatched to any gene: 9. The CDR3 runs to 15 residues. In nucleotides, the CDR3 is TGTGCCACCGGAACTGGACAGGGGGCAGGCGGGGAGCTGTTTTTT. Translated, it gives CATGTGQGAGGELFF.

This clonotype has more than one count but fewer than ten. The chain has TRBV11-2 and TRBJ2-1; TRBD2 matches 8 bases. Germline loops: CDR1 SGHAT, CDR2 FQNNGV. Trimming removed 4 bases from V and 7 bases from J; junction bases left unmatched: 12. CDR3 length equals 16 residues. As DNA, the CDR3 is TGTGCCAGCAGCTCCCCGCCAGCGGGAGCTAAGAATGAGCAGTTCTTC. This encodes CASSSPPAGAKNEQFF.

This chain connects TRBV5-6 to TRBJ1-2, with 7 nucleotides matching TRBD1. CDR1 is SGHDT and CDR2 is YYEEEE in the germline V gene. The J segment lost 3 bases and the V segment lost 0 bases, leaving 2 bases of the junction unmatched. The CDR3 is made up of 14 amino acids. The CDR3 DNA reads as TGTGCCAGCAGCTTGGAGACAGGGTACTATGGCTACACCTTC. Protein: CASSLETGYYGYTF.

The sample holds a few counts of this clonotype. This sequence joins TRBV9 and TRBJ2-2; no firm D call. V was pared by 0 bases and J by 3 bases, with 6 bases between. The CDR3 totals 14 residues. CDR1 SGDLS and CDR2 YYNGEE come from the germline V gene. The CDR3 here is CASSVADHTGELFF. The CDR3 DNA reads TGTGCCAGCAGCGTAGCGGACCACACCGGGGAGCTGTTTTTT.

This clonotype was seen at least ten times. The V call is TRBV29-1, the J call TRBJ2-5; D is unclear. CDR3 size: 15 residues. Germline loops: CDR1 SQVTM, CDR2 ANQGSEA. V was trimmed by 0 bases and J by 0 bases, leaving 11 bases between them. The CDR3 here is CSVEDRLQYQETQYF. For the CDR3, the DNA is TGCAGCGTTGAAGATCGGTTACAGTACCAAGAGACCCAGTACTTC.